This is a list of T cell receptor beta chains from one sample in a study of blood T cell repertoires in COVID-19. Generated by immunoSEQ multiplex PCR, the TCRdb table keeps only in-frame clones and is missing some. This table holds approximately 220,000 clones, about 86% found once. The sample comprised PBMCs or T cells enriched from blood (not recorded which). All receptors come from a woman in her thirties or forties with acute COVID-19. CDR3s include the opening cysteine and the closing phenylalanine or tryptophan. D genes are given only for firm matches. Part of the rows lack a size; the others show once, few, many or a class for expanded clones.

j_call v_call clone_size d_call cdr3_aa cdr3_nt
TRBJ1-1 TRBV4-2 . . CASSLMATEAFF TGTGCCAGCAGCCTAATGGCCACTGAAGCTTTCTTT
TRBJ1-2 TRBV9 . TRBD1 CASSPGGRIGNYGYTF TGTGCCAGCAGCCCAGGGGGACGAATAGGGAACTATGGCTACACCTTC
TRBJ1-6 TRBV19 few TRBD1 CATSPGTGSGSPLHF TGTGCCACCAGTCCCGGGACAGGGTCGGGATCACCCCTCCACTTT
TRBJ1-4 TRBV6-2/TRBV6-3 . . CASSQQGTNEKLFF TGTGCCAGCAGTCAACAGGGAACTAATGAAAAACTGTTTTTT
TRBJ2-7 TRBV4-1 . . CASSWGGQANSEQYF TGCGCCAGCAGCTGGGGGGGACAGGCCAACTCCGAGCAGTACTTC
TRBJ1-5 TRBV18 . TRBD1 CASSPSETGSQPQHF TGTGCCAGCTCACCATCGGAGACAGGGAGTCAGCCCCAGCATTTT
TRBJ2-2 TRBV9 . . CASTGLSDTGELFF TGTGCCAGTACAGGGCTATCGGACACCGGGGAGCTGTTTTTT
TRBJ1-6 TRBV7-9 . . CASSPVGSPLHF TGTGCCAGCAGCCCAGTGGGCTCACCCCTCCACTTT
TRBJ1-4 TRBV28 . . CASSQIQGYQEKLFF TGTGCCAGCAGCCAAATCCAGGGATATCAAGAAAAACTGTTTTTT
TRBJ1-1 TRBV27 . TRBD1 CASSLSGTGPLWTEAFF TGTGCCAGCAGTTTATCGGGGACAGGCCCCCTCTGGACTGAAGCTTTCTTT
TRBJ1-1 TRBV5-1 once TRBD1 CASSRDRGTEAFF TGCGCCAGCAGCCGGGACAGGGGCACTGAAGCTTTCTTT
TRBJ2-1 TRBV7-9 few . CASSLEGGLMNEQFF TGTGCCAGCAGCTTAGAGGGAGGTTTGATGAATGAGCAGTTCTTC
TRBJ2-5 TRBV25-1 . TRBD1 CASSGRQGGQETQYF TGTGCCAGCAGTGGACGACAGGGGGGACAAGAGACCCAGTACTTC
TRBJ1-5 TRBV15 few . CATVYYLTSSYSNQPQHF TGTGCCACGGTCTATTATTTGACAAGTAGTTATAGCAATCAGCCCCAGCATTTT
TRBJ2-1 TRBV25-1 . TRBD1 CASSPGQGNDEQFF TGTGCCAGCAGCCCGGGACAGGGTAACGATGAGCAGTTCTTC
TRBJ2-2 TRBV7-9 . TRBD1 CASSLGDPGQYTGELFF TGTGCCAGCAGCCTTGGGGATCCGGGACAGTACACCGGGGAGCTGTTTTTT